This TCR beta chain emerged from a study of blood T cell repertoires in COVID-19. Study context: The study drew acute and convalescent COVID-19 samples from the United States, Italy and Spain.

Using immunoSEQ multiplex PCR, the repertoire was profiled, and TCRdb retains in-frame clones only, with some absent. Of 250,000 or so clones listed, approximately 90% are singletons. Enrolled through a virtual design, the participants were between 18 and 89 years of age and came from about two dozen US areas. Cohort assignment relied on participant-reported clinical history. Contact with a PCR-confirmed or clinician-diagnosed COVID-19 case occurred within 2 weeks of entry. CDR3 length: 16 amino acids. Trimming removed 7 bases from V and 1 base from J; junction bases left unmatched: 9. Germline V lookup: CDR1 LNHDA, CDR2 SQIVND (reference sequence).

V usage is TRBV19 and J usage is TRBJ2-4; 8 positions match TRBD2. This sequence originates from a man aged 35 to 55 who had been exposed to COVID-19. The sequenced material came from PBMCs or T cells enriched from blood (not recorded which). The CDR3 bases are TGTGCCAGTACCTTGTGGGGCGGGAGGGCCAAAAACATTCAGTACTTC. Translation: CASTLWGGRAKNIQYF.